This TCR beta chain originates from a study of T cell changes during pregnancy in multiple sclerosis. Repertoires were generated with immunoSEQ multiplex PCR, while TCRdb's copy carries only in-frame clones and drops some. The table records under 20,000 clones, about four fifths of them present only once. This clone is judged medium-sized. The sequence was collected from a female donor in good health, enrolled as a control in a pregnancy study. Sequenced material: CD8+ T cells from peripheral blood mononuclear cells, taken in the second trimester of pregnancy.

CDR3 amino acids: CASSPSDDRVDGYTF. CDR3 coding DNA: TGTGCCAGCAGCCCCTCTGACGACAGGGTAGATGGCTACACCTTC. The V and J genes are TRBV5-4 and TRBJ1-2; 7 bases are a match to TRBD1. The CDR3 length is 15 residues. Per germline, CDR1 SGHNT and CDR2 YYREEE (reference sequence). V shed 4 bases, J shed 6 bases, and the junction held 12 bases outside the gene matches.